The clone carrying this T cell receptor beta chain has more than one count but fewer than ten. Its antigen is currently unknown. The CDR3 is 15 residues long. V trimming: 1 base; J trimming: 9 bases; junction bases outside the gene matches: 9. The record originates from a study of response to subunit inactivated influenza vaccine. TCRdb reprocessed the RT-PCR reads via MiXCR and lists one record per CDR3 protein. The profile covers about 580,000 distinct CDR3 sequences, with 14% appearing a single time and around 10% taken by the ten largest. Notes on the study in general: That few new T cells are recruited by each seasonal influenza vaccination was the authors' suggestion.

This sequence originates from a man aged 50-59 years who received an inactivated influenza vaccine. The starting material was PBMCs from blood, obtained 12 days after vaccination. V and J are TRBV12-3 or TRBV12-4 and TRBJ2-7; 10 bases align to TRBD2. This CDR3 reads CASSLVTSGTAWQYF. CDR3 bases: TGTGCCAGCAGTTTAGTCACTAGCGGGACCGCCTGGCAGTACTTC.